This TCR beta chain was found in a study of radiation and T cells in renal cell carcinoma. Only in-frame clones appear in the TCRdb table, and some are missing; sequencing was by immunoSEQ multiplex PCR. The sample includes roughly 58,000 clones, roughly 80% of them seen just once. CDR3 length: 16 residues. Deletions cut 0 bases from V and 0 bases from J, with 9 bases between. CDR1 SGHTA and CDR2 FQGNSA come from the germline V gene. Specified time point: blood 4 weeks post-SBRT, at nephrectomy. As for treatment: 15 Gy SBRT to primary tumor, nephrectomy 4 weeks later. Nephrectomy followed 15 Gy stereotactic body radiation by 4 weeks.

This TCR derives from a man aged 55 to 70 with renal cell carcinoma. The chain carries TRBV7-2 and TRBJ1-3; no clear D gene. The specimen comprised blood, sampled from a patient whose treatment included radiotherapy and nephrectomy. In DNA form, the CDR3 reads TGTGCCAGCAGCTTAGCGACGCCGTTCTCTGGAAACACCATATATTTT. It codes for CASSLATPFSGNTIYF.